What follows describes a single T cell receptor beta chain. Its antigen is unknown. In germline, CDR1 is SNHLY, CDR2 FYNNEI. Trimming left V 6 bases short and J 1 base short, with 13 bases between. The length of the CDR3 is 16 residues. Clones were sequenced by immunoSEQ multiplex PCR, and TCRdb holds only the in-frame ones, with some missing. The profile shows roughly 7,100 clones, less than 90% of them singletons. These data are taken from a study of PD-1 blockade in classical Hodgkin lymphoma. Broader study findings: Baseline TCR diversity was reportedly lower in newly diagnosed patients than healthy donors. Complete responders possessed baseline diversity comparable to newly diagnosed patients. Significantly greater TCR diversity emerged by C4D1 in CD4+ cells but not CD8+ cells.

As to time point: cycle 4 day 1 (C4D1), after more than five weeks of nivolumab. Each patient relapsed following autologous stem cell transplantation, and prior brentuximab vedotin exposure differed. The chain combines TRBV2 with TRBJ2-6; maybe TRBD1 (6 bases). This sequence originates from a human donor with classical Hodgkin lymphoma. The sample was peripheral blood mononuclear cells (PBMCs), taken before the fourth cycle of nivolumab. The CDR3 spells CASRVDRGSGANVLTF. The CDR3 DNA is TGTGCCAGCAGAGTGGACAGAGGGTCTGGGGCCAACGTCCTGACTTTC.